This T cell receptor (beta chain) was captured in a study of T cell repertoires in cytomegalovirus infection. Study-level information: Public TCR beta signatures indicated both CMV infection and matching HLA type.

Trimming cost V 8 bases and J 3 bases, with 7 bases left between them. There are 12 residues in the CDR3. Germline CDR1 LNHDA, CDR2 SQIVND (reference sequence). TCRdb used MiXCR to reprocess the reads, holding one entry per CDR3 protein. The sample includes some 600,000 distinct CDR3 sequences, approximately 24% of them seen just once. This clonotype was found a few times. The source of this sequence is a human donor in good health (CMV status not recorded). Some clones in this sample may be carry-over from other donors' samples. Sequenced sample: CD8+ T cells from PBMCs. The chain joins TRBV19 to TRBJ2-2, with D possibly TRBD2 on 5 matching bases. The CDR3 DNA is TGTGCCAGTGTCGGGGACACCGGGGAGCTGTTTTTT. Amino acids: CASVGDTGELFF.